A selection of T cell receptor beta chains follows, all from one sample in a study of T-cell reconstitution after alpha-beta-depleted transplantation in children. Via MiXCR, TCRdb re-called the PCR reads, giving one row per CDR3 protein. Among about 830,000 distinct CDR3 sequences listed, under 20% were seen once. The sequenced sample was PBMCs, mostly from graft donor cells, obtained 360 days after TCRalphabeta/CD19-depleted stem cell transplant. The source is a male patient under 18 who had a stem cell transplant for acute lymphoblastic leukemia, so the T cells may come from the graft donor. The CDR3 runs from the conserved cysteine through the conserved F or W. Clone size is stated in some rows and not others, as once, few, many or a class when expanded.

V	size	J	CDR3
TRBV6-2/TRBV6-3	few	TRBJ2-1	CASSPSPGSSYNEQFF
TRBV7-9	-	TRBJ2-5	CASWGAFQETQYF
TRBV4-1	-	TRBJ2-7	CASRSTGTGGDEQYF
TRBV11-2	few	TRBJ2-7	CASSVYSGRAYEQYF
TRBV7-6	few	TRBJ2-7	CASSLGEGVAYEQYF
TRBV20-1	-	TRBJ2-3	CSATAPTGTSMYF
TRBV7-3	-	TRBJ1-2	CASSVGDGFSYGYTF
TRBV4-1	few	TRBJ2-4	CASSGGLAGKTKNIQYF
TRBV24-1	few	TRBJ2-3	CATSDLQGRTQYF
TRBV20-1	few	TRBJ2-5	CSARGRAGLYQETQYF
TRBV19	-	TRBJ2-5	CASSINPLDSLHQETQYF
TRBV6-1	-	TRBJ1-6	CASSRRQGASYNSPLHF
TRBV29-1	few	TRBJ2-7	CSARHSSEQYF
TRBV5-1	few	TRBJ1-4	CASSLGDRRNARKKLFF
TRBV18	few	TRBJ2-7	CASSRQTGDHEQYF
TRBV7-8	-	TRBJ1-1	CASSLRLRTVRNTEAFF
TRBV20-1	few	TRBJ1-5	CSARGTGEVQPQHF
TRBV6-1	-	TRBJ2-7	CASSEALLYEQYF
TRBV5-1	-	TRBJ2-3	CASSGLAETSTDTQYF
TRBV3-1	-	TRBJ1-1	CASSQVPGRINTEAFF
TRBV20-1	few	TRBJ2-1	CSARVPAAAGYWNEQFF
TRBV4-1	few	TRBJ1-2	CASSQDGTGGAYGYTF
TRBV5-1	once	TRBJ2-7	CASSLSGGWYEQYF
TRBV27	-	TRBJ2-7	CASSLTGLAGGYEQYF
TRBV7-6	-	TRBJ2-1	CASSSTTSGDNNEQFF